The TCR beta chain described here comes from a study of cytomegalovirus exposure and HLA in healthy donors. The table lists this clone with a count of one. With 60 Vbeta and 13 Jbeta primers, the PCR was carried out. TCRdb keeps only in-frame clones here, not all; method: immunoSEQ multiplex PCR. The table lists about 70,000 clones, more than 80% of them singletons. The CDR3 totals 15 residues. Germline V gives CDR1 SGHDT, CDR2 YYEEEE. Germline trimming cut 3 bases from V and 9 bases from J; bases unmatched to any gene: 8. The J gene is TRBJ1-6, the V gene TRBV5-6, with 8 bases identical to TRBD1. Material for sequencing was PBMCs. This clonotype originated in a woman in her twenties or thirties in good health and CMV-seronegative. The CDR3 region has the DNA TGTGCCAGCAGCTCTGACAGGGGTCTGGTTTCACCCCTCCACTTT. It specifies CASSSDRGLVSPLHF.